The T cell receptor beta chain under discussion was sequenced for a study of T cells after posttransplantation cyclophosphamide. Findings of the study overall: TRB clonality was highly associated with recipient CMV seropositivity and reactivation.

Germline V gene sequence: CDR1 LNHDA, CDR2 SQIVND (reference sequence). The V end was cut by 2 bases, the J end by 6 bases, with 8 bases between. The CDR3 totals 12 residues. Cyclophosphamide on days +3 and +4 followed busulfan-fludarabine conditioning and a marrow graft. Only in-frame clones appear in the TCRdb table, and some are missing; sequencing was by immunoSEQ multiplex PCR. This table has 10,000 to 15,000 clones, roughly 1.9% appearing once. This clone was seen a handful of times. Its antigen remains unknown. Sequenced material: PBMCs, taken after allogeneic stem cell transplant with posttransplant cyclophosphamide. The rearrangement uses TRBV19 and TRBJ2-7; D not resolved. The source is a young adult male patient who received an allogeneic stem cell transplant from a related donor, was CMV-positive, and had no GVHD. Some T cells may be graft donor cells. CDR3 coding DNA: TGTGCCAGTAGTATACGACTCGGCGAGCAGTACTTC. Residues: CASSIRLGEQYF.